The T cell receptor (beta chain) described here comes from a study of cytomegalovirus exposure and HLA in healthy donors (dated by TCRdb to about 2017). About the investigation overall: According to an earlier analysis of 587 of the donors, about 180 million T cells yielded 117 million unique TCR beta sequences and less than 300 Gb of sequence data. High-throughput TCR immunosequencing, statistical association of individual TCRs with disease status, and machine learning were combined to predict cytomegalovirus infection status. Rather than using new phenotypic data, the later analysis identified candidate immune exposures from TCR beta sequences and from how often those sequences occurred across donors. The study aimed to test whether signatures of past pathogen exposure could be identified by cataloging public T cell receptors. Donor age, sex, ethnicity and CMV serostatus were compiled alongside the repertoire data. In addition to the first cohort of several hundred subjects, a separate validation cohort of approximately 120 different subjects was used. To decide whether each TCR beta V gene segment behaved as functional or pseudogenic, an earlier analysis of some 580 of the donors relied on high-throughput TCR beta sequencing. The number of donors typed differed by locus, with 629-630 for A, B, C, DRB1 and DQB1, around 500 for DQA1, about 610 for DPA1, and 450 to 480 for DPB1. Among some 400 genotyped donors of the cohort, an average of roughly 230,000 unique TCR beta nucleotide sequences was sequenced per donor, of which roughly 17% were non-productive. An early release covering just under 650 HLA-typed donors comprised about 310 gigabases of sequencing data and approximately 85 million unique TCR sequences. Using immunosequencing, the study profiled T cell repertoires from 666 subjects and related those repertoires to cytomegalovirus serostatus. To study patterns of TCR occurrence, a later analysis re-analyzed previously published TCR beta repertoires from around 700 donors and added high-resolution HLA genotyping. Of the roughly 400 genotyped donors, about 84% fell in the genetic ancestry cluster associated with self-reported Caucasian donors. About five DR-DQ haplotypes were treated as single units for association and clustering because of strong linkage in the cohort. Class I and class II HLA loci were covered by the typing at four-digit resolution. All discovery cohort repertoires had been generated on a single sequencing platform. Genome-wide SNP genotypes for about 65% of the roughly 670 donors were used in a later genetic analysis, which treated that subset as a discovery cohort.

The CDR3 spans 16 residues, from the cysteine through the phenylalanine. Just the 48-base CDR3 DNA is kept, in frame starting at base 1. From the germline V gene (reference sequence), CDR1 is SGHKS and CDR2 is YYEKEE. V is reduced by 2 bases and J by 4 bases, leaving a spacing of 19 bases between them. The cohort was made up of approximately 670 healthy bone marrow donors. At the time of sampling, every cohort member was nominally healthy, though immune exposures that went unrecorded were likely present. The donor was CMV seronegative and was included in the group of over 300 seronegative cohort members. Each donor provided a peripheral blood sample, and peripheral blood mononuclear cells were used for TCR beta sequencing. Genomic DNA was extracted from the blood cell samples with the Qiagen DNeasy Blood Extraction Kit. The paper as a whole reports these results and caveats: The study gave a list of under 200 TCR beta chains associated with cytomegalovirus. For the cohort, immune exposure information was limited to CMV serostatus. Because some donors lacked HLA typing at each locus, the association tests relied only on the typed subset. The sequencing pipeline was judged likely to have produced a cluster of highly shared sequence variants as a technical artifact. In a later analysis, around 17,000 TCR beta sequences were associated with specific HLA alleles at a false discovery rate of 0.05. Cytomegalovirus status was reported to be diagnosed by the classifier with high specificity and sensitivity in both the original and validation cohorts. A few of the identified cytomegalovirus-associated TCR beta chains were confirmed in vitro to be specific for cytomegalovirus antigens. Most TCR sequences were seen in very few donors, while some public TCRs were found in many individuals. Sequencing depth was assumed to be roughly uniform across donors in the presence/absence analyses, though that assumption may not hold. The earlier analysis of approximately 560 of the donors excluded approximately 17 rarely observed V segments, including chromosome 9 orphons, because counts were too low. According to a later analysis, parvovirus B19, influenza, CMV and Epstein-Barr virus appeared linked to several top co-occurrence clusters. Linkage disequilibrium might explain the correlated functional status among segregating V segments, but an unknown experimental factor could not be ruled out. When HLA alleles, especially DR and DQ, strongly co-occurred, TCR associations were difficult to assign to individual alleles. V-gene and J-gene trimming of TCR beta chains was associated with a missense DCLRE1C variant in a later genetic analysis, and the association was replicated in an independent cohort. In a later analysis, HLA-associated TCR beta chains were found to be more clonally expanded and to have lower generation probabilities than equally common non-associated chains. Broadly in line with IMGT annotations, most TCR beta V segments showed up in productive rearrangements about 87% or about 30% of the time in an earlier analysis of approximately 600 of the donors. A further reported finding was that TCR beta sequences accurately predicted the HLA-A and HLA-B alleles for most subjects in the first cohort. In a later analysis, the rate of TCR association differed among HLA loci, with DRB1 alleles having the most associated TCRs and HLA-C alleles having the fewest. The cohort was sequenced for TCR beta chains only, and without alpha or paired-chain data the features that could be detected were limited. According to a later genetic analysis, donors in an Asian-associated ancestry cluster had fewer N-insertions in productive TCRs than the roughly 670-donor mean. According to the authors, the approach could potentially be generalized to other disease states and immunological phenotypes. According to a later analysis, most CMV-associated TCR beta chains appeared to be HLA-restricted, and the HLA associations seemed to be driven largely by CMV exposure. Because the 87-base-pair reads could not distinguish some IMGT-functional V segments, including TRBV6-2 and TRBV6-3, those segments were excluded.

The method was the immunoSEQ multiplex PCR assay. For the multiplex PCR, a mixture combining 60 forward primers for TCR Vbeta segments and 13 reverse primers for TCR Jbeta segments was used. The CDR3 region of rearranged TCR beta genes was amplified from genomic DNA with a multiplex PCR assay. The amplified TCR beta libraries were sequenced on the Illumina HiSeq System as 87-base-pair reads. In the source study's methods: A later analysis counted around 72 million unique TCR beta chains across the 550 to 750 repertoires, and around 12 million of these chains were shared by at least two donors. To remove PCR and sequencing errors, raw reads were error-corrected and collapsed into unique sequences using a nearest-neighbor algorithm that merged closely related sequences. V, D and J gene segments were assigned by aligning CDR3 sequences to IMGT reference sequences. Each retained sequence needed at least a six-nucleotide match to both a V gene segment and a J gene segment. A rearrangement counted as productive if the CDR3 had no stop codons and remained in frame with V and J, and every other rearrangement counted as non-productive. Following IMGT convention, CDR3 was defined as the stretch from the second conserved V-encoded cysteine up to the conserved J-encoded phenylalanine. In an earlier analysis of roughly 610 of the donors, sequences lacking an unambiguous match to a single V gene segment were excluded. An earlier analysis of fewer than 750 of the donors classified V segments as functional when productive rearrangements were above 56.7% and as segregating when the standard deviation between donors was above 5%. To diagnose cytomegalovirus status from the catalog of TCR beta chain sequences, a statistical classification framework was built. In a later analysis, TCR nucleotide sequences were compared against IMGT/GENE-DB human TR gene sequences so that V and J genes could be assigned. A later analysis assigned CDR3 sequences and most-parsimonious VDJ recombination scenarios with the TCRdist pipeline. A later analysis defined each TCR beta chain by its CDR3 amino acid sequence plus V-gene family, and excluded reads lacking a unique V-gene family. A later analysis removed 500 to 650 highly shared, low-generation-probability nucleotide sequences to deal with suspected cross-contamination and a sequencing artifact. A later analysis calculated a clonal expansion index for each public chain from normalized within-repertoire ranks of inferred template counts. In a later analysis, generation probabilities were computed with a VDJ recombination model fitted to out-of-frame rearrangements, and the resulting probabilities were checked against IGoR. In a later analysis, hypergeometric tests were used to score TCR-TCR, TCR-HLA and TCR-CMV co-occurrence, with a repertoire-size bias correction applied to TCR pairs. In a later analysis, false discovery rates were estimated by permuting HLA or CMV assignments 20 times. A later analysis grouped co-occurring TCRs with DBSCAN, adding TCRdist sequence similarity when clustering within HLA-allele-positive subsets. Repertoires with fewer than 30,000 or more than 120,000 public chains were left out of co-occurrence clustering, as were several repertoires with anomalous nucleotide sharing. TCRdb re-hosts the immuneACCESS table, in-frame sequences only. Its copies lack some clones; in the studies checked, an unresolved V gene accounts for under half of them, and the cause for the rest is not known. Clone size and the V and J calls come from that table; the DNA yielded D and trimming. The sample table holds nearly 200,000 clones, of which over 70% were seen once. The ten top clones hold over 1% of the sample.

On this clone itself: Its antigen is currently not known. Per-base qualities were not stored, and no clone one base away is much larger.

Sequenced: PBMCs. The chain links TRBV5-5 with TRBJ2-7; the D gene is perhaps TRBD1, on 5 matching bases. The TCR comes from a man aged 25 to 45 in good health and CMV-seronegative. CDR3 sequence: CASSLDPGRVAYEQYF. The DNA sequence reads TGTGCCAGCAGCTTAGATCCGGGCAGGGTTGCTTACGAGCAGTACTTC.